Sequencing of this TCR beta chain was carried out in a study of cytomegalovirus exposure and HLA in healthy donors (dated by TCRdb to about 2017). Regarding the complete study: An earlier analysis of around 600 of the donors reported 250 to 300 Gb of sequence data and 117 million unique TCR beta sequences from 150 million to 200 million T cells. In an earlier analysis of 500 to 650 of the donors, high-throughput TCR beta sequencing was used to judge whether each TCR beta V gene segment behaved as functional or pseudogenic. In a later analysis, previously published TCR beta repertoires from several hundred donors were re-analyzed and high-resolution HLA genotyping was added so that TCR occurrence patterns could be studied. Class I and class II HLA loci were covered by the typing at four-digit resolution. In the later analysis, no new phenotypic data were used to find candidate immune exposures; instead, reliance was placed on TCR beta sequences and their occurrence across donors. All discovery cohort repertoires had been generated using a single sequencing platform. About 320 gigabases of sequencing data and around 87 million unique TCR sequences were included in an early release covering about 700 HLA-typed donors. Of the roughly 400 genotyped donors, about 80% fell in the genetic ancestry cluster associated with self-reported Caucasian donors. Among almost 400 genotyped donors of the cohort, an average of around 240,000 unique TCR beta nucleotide sequences were sequenced per donor, about a sixth of them non-productive. The study aimed to test whether signatures of past pathogen exposure could be identified by cataloging public T cell receptors. The number of typed donors differed by locus: about 629-630 for A, B, C, DRB1 and DQB1; approximately 520 for DQA1; around 610 for DPA1; and 400 to 480 for DPB1. The T cell repertoires of around 730 subjects were profiled by immunosequencing and related to cytomegalovirus serostatus. Besides the first cohort of 500 to 700 subjects, a separate validation cohort made up of 95 to 150 different subjects was used. Donor age, sex, ethnicity and CMV serostatus were compiled together with the repertoire data. Genome-wide SNP genotypes for about 55% of the roughly 670 donors were used in a later genetic analysis, which treated that subset as a discovery cohort. About five DR-DQ haplotypes were handled as single units for association and clustering because linkage in the cohort was strong. The study combined high-throughput TCR immunosequencing, statistical association of individual TCRs with disease status, and machine learning to predict cytomegalovirus infection status.

Points the paper makes about the study in general: Compared with the approximately 600-donor mean, donors in an Asian-associated ancestry cluster had fewer N-insertions in productive TCRs, according to a later genetic analysis. A total of 150 to 200 TCR beta chains were listed by the study as associated with cytomegalovirus. HLA typing was unavailable for some donors at each locus, so association tests used only the typed subset. Some IMGT-functional V segments, including TRBV6-2 and TRBV6-3, could not be told apart with the 87-base-pair reads, so those segments were excluded. Correlated functional status among segregating V segments might reflect linkage disequilibrium, but an unknown experimental factor could not be ruled out. Compared with equally common non-associated chains, HLA-associated TCR beta chains in a later analysis were more clonally expanded and had lower generation probabilities. Sequencing depth was assumed to be roughly uniform across donors in the presence/absence analyses, though that assumption may not hold. According to a later analysis, parvovirus B19, influenza, CMV and Epstein-Barr virus appeared linked to several top co-occurrence clusters. In this cohort, only TCR beta chains were sequenced, and detectable features were limited by the absence of alpha or paired-chain data. The classifier was reported to diagnose cytomegalovirus status with high specificity and sensitivity in both the original cohort and the validation cohort. A further reported finding was that TCR beta sequences accurately predicted the HLA-A and HLA-B alleles for most subjects in the first cohort. Most TCR sequences were seen in very few donors, while some public TCRs were found in many individuals. A later analysis found that most CMV-associated TCR beta chains appeared HLA-restricted, with HLA associations seemingly driven largely by CMV exposure. In a later analysis, the rate of TCR association differed among HLA loci, with DRB1 alleles having the most associated TCRs and HLA-C alleles having the fewest. According to the authors, the approach could potentially be generalized to other disease states and immunological phenotypes. A few of the identified cytomegalovirus-associated TCR beta chains were confirmed in vitro to be specific for cytomegalovirus antigens. In an earlier analysis of 587 of the donors, most TCR beta V segments appeared in productive rearrangements about 90% or about 30% of the time, broadly matching IMGT annotations. For the cohort, immune exposure information was limited to CMV serostatus. When HLA alleles, especially DR and DQ, strongly co-occurred, TCR associations were difficult to assign to individual alleles. An association between a missense DCLRE1C variant and V-gene and J-gene trimming of TCR beta chains was found in a later genetic analysis and replicated in an independent cohort. A group of highly shared sequence variants was considered likely to be a technical artifact of the sequencing pipeline. Because counts were too low, about 15 rarely observed V segments, including chromosome 9 orphons, were left out of the earlier analysis of 587 of the donors. A later analysis associated 15,000 to 20,000 TCR beta sequences with specific HLA alleles at a false discovery rate of 0.05.

V and J are trimmed by 3 bases and 3 bases, and the gene matches miss 6 bases of the junction. CDR1 and CDR2 are drawn from the germline V gene: KGHSH, LQKENI. The cysteine opens and the phenylalanine closes a CDR3 of 15 amino acids. This entry keeps only the CDR3 DNA: 45 bases, framed from base 1. Preparation of the library involved the immunoSEQ multiplex PCR assay. For the multiplex PCR, a mixture combining 60 forward primers for TCR Vbeta segments and 13 reverse primers for TCR Jbeta segments was used. The CDR3 region of rearranged TCR beta genes was amplified from genomic DNA with a multiplex PCR assay. On the Illumina HiSeq System, the amplified TCR beta libraries were sequenced as 87-base-pair reads. From the authors' description of their analysis: A later analysis tallied approximately 87 million unique TCR beta chains across the approximately 670 repertoires, and about 10 million of those chains were shared by two or more donors. Raw reads were error-corrected and collapsed into unique sequences with a nearest-neighbor algorithm that merged closely related sequences to remove PCR and sequencing errors. To assign V, D and J gene segments, CDR3 sequences were aligned to IMGT reference sequences. Each retained sequence needed at least a six-nucleotide match to both a V gene segment and a J gene segment. A rearrangement was called productive if the CDR3 had no stop codons and remained in frame with V and J, and every other rearrangement was called non-productive. Following IMGT convention, CDR3 was defined as the stretch from the second conserved V-encoded cysteine to the conserved J-encoded phenylalanine. The earlier analysis of about 590 of the donors excluded sequences that lacked an unambiguous match to a single V gene segment. In an earlier analysis of 587 of the donors, V segments were called functional above 56.7% productive rearrangements and were called segregating when the between-donor standard deviation exceeded 5%. A statistical classification framework was built to diagnose cytomegalovirus status from the catalog of TCR beta chain sequences. In a later analysis, V and J genes were assigned by comparing TCR nucleotide sequences against IMGT/GENE-DB human TR gene sequences. In a later analysis, CDR3 sequences and most-parsimonious VDJ recombination scenarios were assigned using the TCRdist pipeline. In a later analysis, each TCR beta chain was defined by its CDR3 amino acid sequence together with its V-gene family, and reads without a unique V-gene family were excluded. In a later analysis, approximately 590 highly shared, low-generation-probability nucleotide sequences were removed to address suspected cross-contamination and a sequencing artifact. A later analysis calculated a clonal expansion index for each public chain from normalized within-repertoire ranks of inferred template counts. In a later analysis, generation probabilities were computed using a VDJ recombination model fitted to out-of-frame rearrangements, and the results were checked against IGoR. In a later analysis, hypergeometric tests were used to score TCR-TCR, TCR-HLA and TCR-CMV co-occurrence, with a repertoire-size bias correction applied to TCR pairs. A later analysis estimated false discovery rates by permuting HLA or CMV assignments 20 times. In a later analysis, co-occurring TCRs were grouped using DBSCAN, and TCRdist sequence similarity was added for clustering within HLA-allele-positive subsets. Co-occurrence clustering excluded repertoires with fewer than 30,000 or more than 120,000 public chains, plus five with anomalous nucleotide sharing. Here the immuneACCESS table is served through TCRdb, limited to in-frame sequences with V and J called. Missing clones are a known gap in these copies; in checked studies unresolved V genes cover under half, and the rest lacks a known reason. The DNA was the basis for D and trimming; V, J and clone size are from that table. This sample's table lists roughly 120,000 clones. The leading ten clones occupy roughly 1% of the sample.

A word on this clone: Its antigen target is currently unknown.

In total, 630 or so healthy bone marrow donors made up the cohort. At the time of sampling, every cohort member was nominally healthy, though immune exposures that went unrecorded were likely present. The donor was CMV seronegative and was included in the group of approximately 350 seronegative cohort members. Every donor gave a peripheral blood sample, and the peripheral blood mononuclear cells from that sample were used for TCR beta sequencing. The Qiagen DNeasy Blood Extraction Kit was used to extract genomic DNA from the blood cell samples. This TCR came from a young man in good health and CMV-seronegative. The chain employs TRBV18 and TRBJ2-7, with TRBD1 identical over 9 junction bases. Source material: PBMCs. The CDR3 is CASSPGQGNIYEQYF. The DNA is TGTGCCAGCTCACCGGGACAGGGAAATATCTACGAGCAGTACTTC.